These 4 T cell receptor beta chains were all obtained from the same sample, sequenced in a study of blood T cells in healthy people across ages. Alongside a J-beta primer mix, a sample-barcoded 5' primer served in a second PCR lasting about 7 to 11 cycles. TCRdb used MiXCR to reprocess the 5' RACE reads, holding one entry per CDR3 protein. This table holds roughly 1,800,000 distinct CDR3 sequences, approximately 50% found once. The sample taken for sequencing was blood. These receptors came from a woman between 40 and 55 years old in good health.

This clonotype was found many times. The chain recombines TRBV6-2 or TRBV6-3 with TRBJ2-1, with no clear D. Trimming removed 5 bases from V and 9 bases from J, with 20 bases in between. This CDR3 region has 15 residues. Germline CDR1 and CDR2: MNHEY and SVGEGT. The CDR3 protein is CASSPLRTAPREQFF. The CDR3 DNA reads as TGTGCCAGCAGTCCCCTGAGGACCGCCCCTCGTGAGCAGTTCTTC.

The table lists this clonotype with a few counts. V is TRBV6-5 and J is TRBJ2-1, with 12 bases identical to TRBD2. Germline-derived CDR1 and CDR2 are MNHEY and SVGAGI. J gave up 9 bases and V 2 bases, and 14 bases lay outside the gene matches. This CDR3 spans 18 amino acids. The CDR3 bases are TGTGCCAGCAGTTACCTCCTGGGTGCTAGCGGGGGGGTTGGTGAGCAGTTCTTC. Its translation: CASSYLLGASGGVGEQFF.

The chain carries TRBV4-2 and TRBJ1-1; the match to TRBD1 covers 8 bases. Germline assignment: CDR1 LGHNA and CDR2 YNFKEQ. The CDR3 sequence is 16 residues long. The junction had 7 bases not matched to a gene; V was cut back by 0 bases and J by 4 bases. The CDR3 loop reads CASSQERGQVGTEAFF. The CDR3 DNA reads TGTGCCAGCAGCCAAGAAAGGGGACAGGTGGGCACTGAAGCTTTCTTT.

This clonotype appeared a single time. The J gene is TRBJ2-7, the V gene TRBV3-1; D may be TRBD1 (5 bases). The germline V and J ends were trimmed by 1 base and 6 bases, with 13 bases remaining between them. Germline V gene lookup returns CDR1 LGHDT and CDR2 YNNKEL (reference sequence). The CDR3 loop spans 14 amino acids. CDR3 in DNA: TGTGCCAGCAGCCAAGTTCCCAGGGTTGGCGAGCAGTACTTC. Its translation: CASSQVPRVGEQYF.